This T cell receptor beta chain derives from a study of cytomegalovirus exposure and HLA in healthy donors. Whole-study context: An earlier analysis identified 117 million unique TCR beta sequences in about 179 million T cells. Findings and caveats of the study: There were reportedly fewer N-insertions in an Asian-associated ancestry cluster than the roughly 670-donor mean, in a later analysis.

Researchers ran the PCR with 60 Vbeta and 13 Jbeta primers. In the original workflow: An analysis performed later counted roughly 80 million unique TCR beta chains (approximately 10 million of them shared). Data came from immunoSEQ multiplex PCR; TCRdb stores just in-frame clones and leaves some out. V and J calls and clone size are as listed in that table; D and trimming were resolved from the DNA. The repertoire consists of under 150,000 clones, with under 85% occurring once and the leading ten covering 6.5% to 8%. Turning to this clone: Its specificity is unknown.

V shed 3 bases and J shed 1 base, with 9 bases lying between them. The CDR3 loop spans 14 amino acids. Per germline, CDR1 SEHNR and CDR2 FQNEAQ (reference sequence). The receptor comes from a woman between 40 and 50 years old in good health and CMV-seropositive. This chain uses TRBV7-9 with TRBJ2-5; tentatively, D is TRBD2 (5 bases). Material for sequencing was PBMCs. CDR3 DNA sequence: TGTGCCAGCAGCTTGGCAGGACTCCAAGAGACCCAGTACTTC. Translation: CASSLAGLQETQYF.